The 15 T cell receptor beta chains presented below share a single source sample, sequenced in a study of response to subunit inactivated influenza vaccine. TCRdb re-called the RT-PCR reads through MiXCR, storing one row per CDR3 protein. This sample has about 800,000 distinct CDR3 sequences, with around 21% found just once. Sequencing was performed on PBMCs from blood, taken about 5 days after vaccination. These receptors were taken from a man aged 45-65 years who received an inactivated influenza vaccine.

The chain couples TRBV5-1 to TRBJ2-3; D remains unclear. The CDR3 sequence is 15 residues long. Germline-derived CDR1 and CDR2 are SGHRS and YFSETQ. Trimming removed 3 bases at V and 6 bases at J, with 17 bases between. The CDR3, as DNA: TGCGCCAGCAGCTGGTTAGCAGTAGGGCAGGATACGCAGTATTTT. It translates to CASSWLAVGQDTQYF.

The gene calls are TRBV5-1 and TRBJ2-1; 7 nucleotides agree with TRBD1. Germline-derived CDR1 and CDR2 are SGHRS and YFSETQ. The CDR3 is 14 residues long. The ends lost 5 bases at V and 4 bases at J; junction bases unmatched: 6. In DNA form, the CDR3 reads TGCGCCAGCAGTCAAAAGGGACAGTACAATGAGCAGTTCTTC. This gives the protein CASSQKGQYNEQFF.

V gene TRBV7-9 combines with J gene TRBJ1-6, with a tentative D call TRBD1 (6 bases). This CDR3 has 15 amino acids. Trimming cost V 5 bases and J 6 bases, with 14 bases left between them. Germline-derived CDR1 and CDR2 are SEHNR and FQNEAQ (reference sequence). The CDR3 is CASSADGTPNSPLHF. The CDR3 DNA reads as TGTGCCAGCAGCGCTGACGGGACACCTAATTCACCCCTCCACTTT.

In its sample, this clonotype was seen many times. The chain has TRBV6-1 and TRBJ1-1; D is ambiguous. V shed 4 bases and J shed 0 bases, with 9 bases lying between them. CDR3 size: 14 residues. Germline lookup yields CDR1 MNHNS and CDR2 SASEGT. CDR3 protein: CASSATVMNTEAFF. The CDR3 nucleotides are TGTGCCAGCAGTGCTACAGTTATGAACACTGAAGCTTTCTTT.

The chain links TRBV2 to TRBJ2-1; 10 bases are a match to TRBD2. The germline V gene has CDR1 SNHLY and CDR2 FYNNEI. Unmatched junction bases numbered 11, after V lost 6 bases and J lost 9 bases. CDR3 length equals 15 residues. In nucleotides, the CDR3 is TGTGCCAGCAGAGTTCAGTCTAGCGGGAGTGGTGAGCAGTTCTTC. This encodes CASRVQSSGSGEQFF. The full variable domain, its missing parts supplied by reference TRBV2 and TRBJ2-1, is EPEVTQTPSHQVTQMGQEVILRCVPISNHLYFYWYRQILGQKVEFLVSFYNNEISEKSEIFDDQFSVERPDGSNFTLKIRSTKLEDSAMYFCASRVQSSGSGEQFFGPGTRLTVL.

This clonotype was seen only a few times. V usage is TRBV7-2 and J usage is TRBJ2-7, with TRBD2 identical over 9 bases. The V segment lost 4 bases and the J segment 2 bases; nucleotides outside the gene matches: 6. There are 15 residues in the CDR3. Germline loops: CDR1 SGHTA, CDR2 FQGNSA. The CDR3 is CASSSTSGIAYEQYF. The CDR3 coding sequence is TGTGCCAGCAGCTCGACTAGCGGCATTGCCTACGAGCAGTACTTC.

In this sample, this clonotype turned up many times. This chain links TRBV12-3 or TRBV12-4 with TRBJ2-2, with D perhaps assigned TRBD1 or TRBD2 (6 bases each). There are 16 residues in the CDR3. Trimming took off 1 base at V and 3 bases at J, with 12 bases between the two ends. CDR3 sequence reads: CASSLVEGGDTGELFF. The CDR3 region has the DNA TGTGCCAGCAGTTTAGTGGAGGGGGGAGACACCGGGGAGCTGTTTTTT.

The chain carries TRBV6-1 and TRBJ2-7; 7 bases are shared with TRBD2. J was trimmed by 5 bases and V by 3 bases; bases with no gene match: 7. In germline, CDR1 is MNHNS, CDR2 SASEGT. CDR3 length: 14 amino acids. The CDR3 sequence is CASSELRGVDEQYF. CDR3 DNA: TGTGCCAGCAGTGAGTTACGGGGGGTAGACGAGCAGTACTTC.

The chain uses TRBV6-5 and TRBJ1-3, with 9 bases matching TRBD1. Looked up from germline, CDR1 is MNHEY and CDR2 is SVGAGI. J lost 7 bases, V lost 2 bases, and 6 bases had no gene match. The CDR3 consists of 15 residues. CDR3 loop: CASSYGTGNGNTIYF. In nucleotides, the CDR3 is TGTGCCAGCAGTTACGGGACAGGGAATGGCAACACCATATATTTT.

V and J are TRBV15 and TRBJ2-1; the D gene is possibly TRBD2 (6 bases). V lost 1 base and J lost 1, with 8 bases in between. CDR1 and CDR2 (germline): LNHNV, YYDKDF (reference sequence). This CDR3 spans 15 amino acids. CDR3 in amino acids: CATSRGGASYNEQFF. CDR3 DNA: TGTGCCACCAGCAGAGGCGGGGCTTCCTACAATGAGCAGTTCTTC.

The chain is built from TRBV5-6 and TRBJ2-2; 9 bases match TRBD1. V was clipped by 5 bases and J by 4 bases; unmatched bases: 9. Germline V CDR1 and CDR2: SGHDT, YYEEEE. The CDR3 is 16 amino acids. Here the CDR3 reads CASRRPGTGSTGELFF. CDR3 DNA: TGTGCCAGCAGACGTCCCGGGACAGGGAGCACCGGGGAGCTGTTTTTT.

This sequence joins TRBV4-3 and TRBJ2-3; the D gene is possibly TRBD1 (5 bases). Trimming stripped 3 bases from V and 2 bases from J, with 15 bases between. Germline CDR1 and CDR2: LGHNA and YSLEER. The CDR3 runs 16 residues. CDR3 residues: CASSQEDSKFTDTQYF. The CDR3 bases are TGCGCCAGCAGCCAGGAAGACAGCAAATTCACAGATACGCAGTATTTT.

The J gene is TRBJ2-3, the V gene TRBV20-1, with 8 bases fitting TRBD1. The germline CDR1 and CDR2 sequences are DFQATT and SNEGSKA (reference sequence). J gave up 4 bases and V 7 bases, and 13 bases lay outside the gene matches. The CDR3 has 15 residues. The CDR3 DNA is TGCAGTGGTTCAGGGGGCGGGATCGGCGCAGATACGCAGTATTTT. Its protein is CSGSGGGIGADTQYF.

This clonotype was detected only a few times. This rearrangement joins TRBV11-2 to TRBJ2-1; 7 positions match TRBD1. Losses at the gene ends were 4 bases for V and 2 bases for J; bases not matched to a gene: 8. This CDR3 comprises 16 residues. Germline CDR1 is SGHAT and CDR2 is FQNNGV. The CDR3 sequence: CASSSSQGSTYNEQFF. CDR3 sequence (DNA): TGTGCCAGCAGCTCATCACAGGGGAGCACCTACAATGAGCAGTTCTTC.

The rearrangement uses TRBV6-6 and TRBJ2-1; D may be TRBD1 (6 bases). Trimming left V 6 bases short and J 10 bases short, with 10 bases between. The germline gives CDR1 MNHNY, CDR2 SVGAGI (reference sequence). The CDR3 runs 11 residues. DNA of the CDR3: TGTGCCAGCAGCACAGGGATGGAGCAGTTCTTC. Translated, it gives CASSTGMEQFF.